This TCR beta chain is drawn from a study of response to subunit inactivated influenza vaccine. Via MiXCR, TCRdb re-called the RT-PCR reads, giving one row per CDR3 protein. In the table there are approximately 170,000 distinct CDR3 sequences, around 12% of which are singletons. There are a few counts of this clonotype. This sample also appeared in a second study, on T cells expressing NK-cell markers. That investigation notes: UMIs accompanied the 5'RACE template switching by which TCR beta cDNA was made.

This receptor was obtained from a middle-aged man who received an inactivated influenza vaccine. This specimen consisted of CD8+ T cells sorted from PBMCs, obtained 11 to 12 days after vaccination.

Written as DNA, the CDR3 is TGTGCCAGCTCTCCCGGGGGGACCCTCCACTTT. Encoded protein: CASSPGGTLHF. This sequence joins TRBV2 and TRBJ1-6, with D perhaps TRBD1 (5 bases). The CDR3 is made up of 11 amino acids. Germline loops: CDR1 SNHLY, CDR2 FYNNEI. V was cut by 8 bases and J by 14 bases, with 13 bases left in between.